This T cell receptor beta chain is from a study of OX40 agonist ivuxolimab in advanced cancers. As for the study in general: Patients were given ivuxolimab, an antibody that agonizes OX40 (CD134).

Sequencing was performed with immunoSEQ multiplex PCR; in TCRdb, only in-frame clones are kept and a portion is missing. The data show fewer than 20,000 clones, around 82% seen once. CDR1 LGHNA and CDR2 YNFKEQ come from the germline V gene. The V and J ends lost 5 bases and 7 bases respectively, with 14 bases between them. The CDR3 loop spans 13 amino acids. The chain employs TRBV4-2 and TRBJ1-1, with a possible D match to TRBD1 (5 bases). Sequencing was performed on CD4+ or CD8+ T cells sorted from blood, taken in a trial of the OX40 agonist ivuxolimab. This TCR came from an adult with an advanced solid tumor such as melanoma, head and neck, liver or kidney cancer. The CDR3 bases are TGTGCCAGCAGCTTGGCCCGGGACCTTGAAGCTTTCTTT. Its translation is CASSLARDLEAFF.